A single sample is the source of the 5 T cell receptor beta chains below, sequenced in a study of T cell responses to AZD1222 COVID-19 vaccine (dated by TCRdb to 2020 to 2023). The sample's time point, from its label and the paper: baseline before first vaccination. Libraries came from the immunoSEQ multiplex PCR assay. TCRdb stores this immuneACCESS table with in-frame sequences only. Part of the clones is absent; in the studies checked, under half of the shortfall reflects unresolved V genes, and no reason is known for the rest. This sample has some 86,000 clones in its table, and more than 70% of those were observed once. 22% of the sample goes to the ten largest clones. Specimen: peripheral blood, collected on day 0 of AZD1222 vaccination. The receptor set was obtained from an adult in good health.

The rearrangement joins TRBV2 to TRBJ2-5; no clear D gene. The CDR3 length is 11 residues. From germline, CDR1 is SNHLY and CDR2 FYNNEI. Trimming removed 6 bases at V and 2 bases at J, with 4 bases between. The CDR3 reads CASRRQETQYF. In DNA, the CDR3 is TGTGCCAGCAGGCGACAAGAGACCCAGTACTTC.

This clone was seen only a few times. The gene calls are TRBV9 and TRBJ2-7; 9 nucleotides align to TRBD2. Per germline, CDR1 SGDLS and CDR2 YYNGEE. The V segment lost 0 bases and the J segment 2 bases; nucleotides outside the gene matches: 3. CDR3 length: 15 residues. CDR3 coding DNA: TGTGCCAGCAGCGTAGAGGCTAGCGGGACCTACGAGCAGTACTTC. Its translation is CASSVEASGTYEQYF.

This chain joins TRBV28 and TRBJ2-7, with 9 nucleotides matching TRBD1. There are 15 residues in the CDR3. Germline CDR1 MDHEN, CDR2 SYDVKM. V dropped 5 bases and J dropped 0; count of bases not matched to a gene: 5. The CDR3 is CASSPTGQGSYEQYF. The DNA of the CDR3 is TGTGCCAGCAGTCCGACGGGACAGGGCTCCTACGAGCAGTACTTC.

CDR3 residues: CATRAGQGGNQPQHF. CDR3 sequence (DNA): TGTGCCACCAGGGCCGGACAGGGCGGCAATCAGCCCCAGCATTTT. The chain combines TRBV24-1 with TRBJ1-5; 8 bases map to TRBD1. The CDR3 runs 15 residues. The V and J ends lost 7 bases and 2 bases, in that order; junction bases with no gene match: 6. Germline V gives CDR1 KGHDR, CDR2 SFDVKD.

V is TRBV7-2 and J is TRBJ1-2; no reliable D call. The CDR3 is 14 amino acids. Germline V gene data show CDR1 as SGHTA and CDR2 as FQGNSA. The germline V and J ends were trimmed by 1 base and 4 bases, with 10 bases remaining between them. The CDR3 reads CASSLDRPLYGYTF. The CDR3 nucleotides read TGTGCCAGCAGCTTAGACCGACCTCTCTATGGCTACACCTTC.